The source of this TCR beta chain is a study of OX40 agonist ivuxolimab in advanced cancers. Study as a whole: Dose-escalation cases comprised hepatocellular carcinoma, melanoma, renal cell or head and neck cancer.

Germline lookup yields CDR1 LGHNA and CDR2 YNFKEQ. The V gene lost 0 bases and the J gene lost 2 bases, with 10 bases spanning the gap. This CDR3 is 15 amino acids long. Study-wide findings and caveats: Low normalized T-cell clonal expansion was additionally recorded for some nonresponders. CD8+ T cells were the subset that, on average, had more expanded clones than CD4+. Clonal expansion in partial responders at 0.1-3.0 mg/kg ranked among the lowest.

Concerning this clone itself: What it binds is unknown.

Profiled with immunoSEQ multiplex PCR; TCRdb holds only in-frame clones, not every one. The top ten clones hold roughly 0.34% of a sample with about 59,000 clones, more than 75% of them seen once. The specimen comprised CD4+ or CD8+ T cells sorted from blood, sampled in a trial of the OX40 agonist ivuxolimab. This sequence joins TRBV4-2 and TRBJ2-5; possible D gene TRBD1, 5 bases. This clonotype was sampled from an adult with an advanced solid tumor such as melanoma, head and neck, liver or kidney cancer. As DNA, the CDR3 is TGTGCCAGCAGCCAAGATCTTAAGGGGCAAGAGACCCAGTACTTC. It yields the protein CASSQDLKGQETQYF.